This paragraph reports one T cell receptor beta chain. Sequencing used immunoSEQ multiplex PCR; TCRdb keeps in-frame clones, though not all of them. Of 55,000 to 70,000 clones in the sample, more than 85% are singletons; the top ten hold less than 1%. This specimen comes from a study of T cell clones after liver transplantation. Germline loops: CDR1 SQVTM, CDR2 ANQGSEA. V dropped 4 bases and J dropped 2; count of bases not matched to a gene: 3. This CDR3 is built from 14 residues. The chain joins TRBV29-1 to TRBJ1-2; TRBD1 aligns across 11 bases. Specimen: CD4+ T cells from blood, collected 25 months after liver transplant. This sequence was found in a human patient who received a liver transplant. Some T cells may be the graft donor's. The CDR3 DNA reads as TGCAGCGTTGTGGGACAGGGGGGAAACTATGGCTACACCTTC. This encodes CSVVGQGGNYGYTF.